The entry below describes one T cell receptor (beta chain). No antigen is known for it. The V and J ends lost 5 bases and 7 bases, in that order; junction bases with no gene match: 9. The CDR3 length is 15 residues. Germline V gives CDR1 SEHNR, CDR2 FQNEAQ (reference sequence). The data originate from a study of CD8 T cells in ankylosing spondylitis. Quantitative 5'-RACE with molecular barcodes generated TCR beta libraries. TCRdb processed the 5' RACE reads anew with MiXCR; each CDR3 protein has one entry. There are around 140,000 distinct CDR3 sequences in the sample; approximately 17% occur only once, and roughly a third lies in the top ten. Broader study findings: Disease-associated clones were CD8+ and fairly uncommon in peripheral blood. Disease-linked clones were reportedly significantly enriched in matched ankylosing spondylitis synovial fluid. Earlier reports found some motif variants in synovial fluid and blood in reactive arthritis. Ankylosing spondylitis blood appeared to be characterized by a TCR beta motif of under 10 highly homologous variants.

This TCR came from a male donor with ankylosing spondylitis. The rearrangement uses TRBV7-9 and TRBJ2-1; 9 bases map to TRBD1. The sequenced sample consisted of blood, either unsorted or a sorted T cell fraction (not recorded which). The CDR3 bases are TGTGCCAGCAGCCCCGGGACAGGGATGGCAAATGAGCAGTTCTTC. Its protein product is CASSPGTGMANEQFF.